These T cell receptor beta chains were read from a single sample in a study of shared clonotypes between healthy human individuals. TCRdb's copy holds only in-frame clones and misses some; the assay was immunoSEQ multiplex PCR. Here the sample spans about 680,000 clones, around 72% being singletons. Sample: memory CD4+ T cells sorted from blood. The source of these receptors is a woman under 40 in good health. Both conserved end residues are part of each CDR3. Each record gives: clone size, J gene, V gene, D gene, CDR3 length, CDR3 protein, CDR3 DNA. The D gene is left open where the match is weak. Size is omitted from some rows. Given values are once, few, many or a class for expanded clones.

NA TRBJ2-7 TRBV28 TRBD2 20 CASSSLRGVRLAGVTYEQYF TGTGCCAGCAGTTCCCTCAGGGGAGTCAGGCTAGCGGGAGTAACCTACGAGCAGTACTTC
NA TRBJ1-5 TRBV2 TRBD1 15 CASSEQGARDQPQHF TGTGCCAGCAGTGAACAGGGGGCGCGAGATCAGCCCCAGCATTTT
NA TRBJ2-3 TRBV5-3 TRBD1 16 CARSPSTGTGTDTQYF TGTGCCAGAAGCCCCTCAACCGGGACAGGCACAGATACGCAGTATTTT
NA TRBJ2-6 TRBV27 NA 18 CASSLSEGLSSGANVLTF TGTGCCAGCAGTTTATCGGAGGGACTCTCCTCTGGGGCCAACGTCCTGACTTTC
NA TRBJ2-7 TRBV10-2 NA 13 CASSVGPTYEQYF TGCGCCAGCAGTGTCGGCCCTACCTACGAGCAGTACTTC
NA TRBJ2-7 TRBV5-1 TRBD2 14 CASSSRWGGYEQYF TGCGCCAGCAGCTCCCGATGGGGGGGTTACGAGCAGTACTTC
once TRBJ2-3 TRBV5-1 NA 16 CASSLGSSEITDTQYF TGCGCCAGCAGCTTGGGCAGTAGCGAGATCACAGATACGCAGTATTTT
NA TRBJ2-7 TRBV6-5 TRBD2 13 CASSQRTRHEQYF TGTGCCAGCAGTCAACGGACTAGGCACGAGCAGTACTTC
NA TRBJ2-7 TRBV25-1 NA 12 CASGPASYEQYF TGTGCCAGCGGCCCGGCGTCCTACGAGCAGTACTTC
NA TRBJ2-3 TRBV25-1 TRBD1 15 CASSEGQFPADTQYF TGTGCCAGCAGTGAGGGACAGTTCCCGGCAGATACGCAGTATTTT
few TRBJ2-7 TRBV4-1 TRBD2 16 CASSPFSRGSSYEQYF TGCGCCAGCAGCCCCTTTTCCCGCGGGAGCTCGTACGAGCAGTACTTC
NA TRBJ1-1 TRBV5-1 TRBD1 15 CASSLVGQGATEAFF TGCGCCAGCAGCTTGGTTGGACAGGGGGCCACTGAAGCTTTCTTT
few TRBJ2-3 TRBV5-1 NA 16 CASSLGGAPSTDTQYF TGCGCCAGCAGTTTGGGAGGAGCTCCCAGCACAGATACGCAGTATTTT
NA TRBJ2-3 TRBV6-1 TRBD2 15 CASSEGLAGRAERYF TGTGCCAGCAGTGAAGGACTAGCGGGAAGGGCCGAGAGGTATTTT
NA TRBJ2-7 TRBV12-2 NA 13 CAGRGSRSYEQYF TGTGCAGGTAGGGGGAGCCGATCCTACGAGCAGTACTTC
NA TRBJ2-5 TRBV4-1 NA 16 CASSQDGQGFPETQYF TGCGCCAGCAGCCAAGACGGGCAGGGGTTCCCAGAGACCCAGTACTTC
NA TRBJ1-4 TRBV28 NA 15 CASSLPVGTNEKLFF TGTGCCAGCAGTTTGCCCGTGGGAACTAATGAAAAACTGTTTTTT
NA TRBJ2-1 TRBV19 NA 12 CASSDRLDEQFF TGTGCCAGTAGCGACAGGCTCGATGAGCAGTTCTTC